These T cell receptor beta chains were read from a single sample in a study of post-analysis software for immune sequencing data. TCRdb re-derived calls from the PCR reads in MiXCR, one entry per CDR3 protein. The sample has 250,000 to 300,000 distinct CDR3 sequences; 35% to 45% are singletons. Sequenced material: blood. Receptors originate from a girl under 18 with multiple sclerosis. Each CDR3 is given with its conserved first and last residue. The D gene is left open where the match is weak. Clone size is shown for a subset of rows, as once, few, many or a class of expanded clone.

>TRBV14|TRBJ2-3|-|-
CASSQVSNSRAVTDTQYF
TGTGCCAGCAGCCAAGTATCGAACAGCAGGGCGGTCACAGATACGCAGTATTTT
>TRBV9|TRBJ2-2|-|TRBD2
CASSVASGAGELFF
TGTGCCAGCAGCGTAGCTAGCGGGGCCGGGGAGCTGTTTTTT
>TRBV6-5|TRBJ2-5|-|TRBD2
CASSTGAGVSETQYF
TGTGCCAGCAGCACAGGAGCGGGAGTGTCCGAGACCCAGTACTTC
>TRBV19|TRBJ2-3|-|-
CASSIDGDANTQYF
TGTGCCAGTAGTATAGATGGGGATGCAAATACGCAGTATTTT
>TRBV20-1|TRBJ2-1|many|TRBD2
CSAQTGTRGGEQFF
TGCAGTGCCCAGACGGGGACTAGGGGCGGTGAGCAGTTCTTC
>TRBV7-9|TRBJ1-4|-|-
CASSAWTALNEKLFF
TGTGCCAGCAGCGCATGGACGGCACTTAATGAAAAACTGTTTTTT
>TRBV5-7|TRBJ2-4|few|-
CASSWDQEKNIQYF
TGTGCCAGCAGCTGGGACCAGGAAAAAAACATTCAGTACTTC
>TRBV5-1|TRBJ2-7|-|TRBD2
CASSLKVAGVSEQYF
TGCGCCAGCAGCTTGAAAGTTGCGGGAGTTTCCGAGCAGTACTTC
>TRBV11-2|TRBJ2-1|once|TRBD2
CASSLGGASGFSDSSYNEQFF
TGTGCCAGCAGCTTAGGCGGTGCTAGCGGGTTCTCCGATAGCTCCTACAATGAGCAGTTCTTC
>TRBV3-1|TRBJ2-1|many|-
CASSRGPGGRDEQFF
TGTGCCAGCAGCCGGGGGCCTGGCGGGCGGGATGAGCAGTTCTTC
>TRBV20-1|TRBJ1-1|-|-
CSAGRGSEAFF
TGCAGTGCTGGAAGGGGTTCTGAAGCTTTCTTT
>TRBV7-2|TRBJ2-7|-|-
CASSLEWRSSYEQYF
TGTGCCAGCAGCTTGGAGTGGAGGAGCTCCTACGAGCAGTACTTC
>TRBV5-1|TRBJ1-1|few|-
CASSLAVGGTEAFF
TGCGCCAGCAGCTTGGCCGTAGGGGGGACTGAAGCTTTCTTT
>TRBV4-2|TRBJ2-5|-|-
CASSQRSSGQETQYF
TGTGCCAGCAGCCAGAGGTCTTCGGGCCAAGAGACCCAGTACTTC
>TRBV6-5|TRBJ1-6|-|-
CASSYRVGGQTDSPLHF
TGTGCCAGCAGTTACAGGGTGGGGGGGCAGACCGATTCACCCCTCCACTTT
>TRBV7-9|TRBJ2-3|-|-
CASSLEGKRTDTQYF
TGTGCCAGCAGCTTGGAGGGTAAGAGGACAGATACGCAGTATTTT
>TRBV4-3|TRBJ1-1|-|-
CASSQGMGNTEAFF
TGCGCCAGCAGCCAAGGGATGGGGAACACTGAAGCTTTCTTT
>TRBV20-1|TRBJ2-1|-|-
CSARTGDEQFF
TGCAGTGCTCGGACCGGGGATGAGCAGTTCTTC
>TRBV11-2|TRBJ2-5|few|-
CASSPAASWRETQYF
TGTGCCAGCAGCCCGGCCGCCAGTTGGCGAGAGACCCAGTACTTC
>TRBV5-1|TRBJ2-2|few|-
CASSLRTVDTGELFF
TGCGCCAGCAGCTTGAGGACAGTGGACACCGGGGAGCTGTTTTTT
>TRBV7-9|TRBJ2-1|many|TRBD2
CASSWGLANNEQFF
TGTGCCAGCAGCTGGGGACTAGCTAACAATGAGCAGTTCTTC